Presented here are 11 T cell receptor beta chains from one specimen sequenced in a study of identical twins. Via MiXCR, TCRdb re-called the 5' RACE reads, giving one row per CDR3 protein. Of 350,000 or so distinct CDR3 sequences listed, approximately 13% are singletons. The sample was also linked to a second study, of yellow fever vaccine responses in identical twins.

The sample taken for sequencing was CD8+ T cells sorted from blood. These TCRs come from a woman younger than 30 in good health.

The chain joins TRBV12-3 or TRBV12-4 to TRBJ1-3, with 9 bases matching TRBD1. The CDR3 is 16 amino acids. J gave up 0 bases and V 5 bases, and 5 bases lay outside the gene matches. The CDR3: CASSPQGAPSGNTIYF. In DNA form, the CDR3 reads TGTGCCAGCAGTCCACAGGGGGCCCCCTCTGGAAACACCATATATTTT.

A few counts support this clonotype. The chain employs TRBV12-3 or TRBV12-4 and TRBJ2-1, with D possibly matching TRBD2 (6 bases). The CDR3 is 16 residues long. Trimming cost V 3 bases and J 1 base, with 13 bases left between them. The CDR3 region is CASSFYGGTSYNEQFF. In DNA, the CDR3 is TGTGCCAGCAGTTTTTACGGCGGGACGTCCTACAATGAGCAGTTCTTC.

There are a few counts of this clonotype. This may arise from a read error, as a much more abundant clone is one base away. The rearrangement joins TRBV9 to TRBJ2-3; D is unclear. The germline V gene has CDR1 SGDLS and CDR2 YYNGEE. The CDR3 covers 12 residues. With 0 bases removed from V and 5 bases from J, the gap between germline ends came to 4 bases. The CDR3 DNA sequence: TGTGCCAGCAGCGTAGAAGGAGATACGCAGTATTTT. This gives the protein CASSVEGDTQYF.

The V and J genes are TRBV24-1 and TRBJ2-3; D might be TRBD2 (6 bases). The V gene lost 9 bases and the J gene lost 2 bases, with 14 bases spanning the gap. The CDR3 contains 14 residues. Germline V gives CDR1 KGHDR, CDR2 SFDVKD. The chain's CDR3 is CATDGGLPTDTQYF. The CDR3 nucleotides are TGTGCCACCGATGGGGGACTCCCCACAGATACGCAGTATTTT.

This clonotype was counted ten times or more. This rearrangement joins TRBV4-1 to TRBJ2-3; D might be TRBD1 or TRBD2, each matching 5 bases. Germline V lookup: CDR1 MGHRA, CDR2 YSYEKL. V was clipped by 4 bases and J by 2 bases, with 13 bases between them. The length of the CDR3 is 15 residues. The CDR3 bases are TGCGCCAGCAGCCCTCGGGACCCCTACACAGATACGCAGTATTTT. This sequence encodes CASSPRDPYTDTQYF.

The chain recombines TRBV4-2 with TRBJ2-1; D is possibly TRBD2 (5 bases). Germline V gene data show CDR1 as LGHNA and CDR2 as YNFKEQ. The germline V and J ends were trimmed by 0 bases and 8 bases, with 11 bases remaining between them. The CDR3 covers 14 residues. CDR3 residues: CASSQESVGDEQFF. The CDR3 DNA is TGTGCCAGCAGCCAAGAATCAGTCGGGGATGAGCAGTTCTTC.

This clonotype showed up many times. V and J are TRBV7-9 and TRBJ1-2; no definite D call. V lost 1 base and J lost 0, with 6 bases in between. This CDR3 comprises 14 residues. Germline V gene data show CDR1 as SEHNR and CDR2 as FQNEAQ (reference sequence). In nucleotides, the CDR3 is TGTGCCAGCAGCTTAGTCGCAGCTAACTATGGCTACACCTTC. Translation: CASSLVAANYGYTF.

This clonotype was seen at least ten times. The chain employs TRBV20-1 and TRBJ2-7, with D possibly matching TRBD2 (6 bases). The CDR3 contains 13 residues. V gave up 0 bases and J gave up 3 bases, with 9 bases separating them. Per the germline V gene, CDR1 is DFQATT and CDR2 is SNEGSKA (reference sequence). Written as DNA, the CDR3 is TGCAGTGCTAGAGACCCGGGAGTCTACGAGCAGTACTTC. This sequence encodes CSARDPGVYEQYF.

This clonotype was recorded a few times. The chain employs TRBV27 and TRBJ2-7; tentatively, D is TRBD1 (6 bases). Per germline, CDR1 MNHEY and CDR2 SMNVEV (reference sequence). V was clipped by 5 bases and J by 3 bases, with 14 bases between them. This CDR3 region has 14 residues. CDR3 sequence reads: CASSVAQGNYEQYF. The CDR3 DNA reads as TGTGCCAGCAGTGTCGCACAGGGTAACTACGAGCAGTACTTC.

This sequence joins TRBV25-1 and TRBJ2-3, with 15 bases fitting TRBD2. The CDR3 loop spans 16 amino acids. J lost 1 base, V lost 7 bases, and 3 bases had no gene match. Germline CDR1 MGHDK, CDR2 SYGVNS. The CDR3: CASMRTSGGGTDTQYF. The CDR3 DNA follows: TGTGCCAGCATGAGGACTAGCGGGGGGGGCACAGATACGCAGTATTTT. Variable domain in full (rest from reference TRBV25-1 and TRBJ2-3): EADIYQTPRYLVIGTGKKITLECSQTMGHDKMYWYQQDPGMELHLIHYSYGVNSTEKGDLSSESTVSRIRTEHFPLTLESARPSHTSQYLCASMRTSGGGTDTQYFGPGTRLTVL.

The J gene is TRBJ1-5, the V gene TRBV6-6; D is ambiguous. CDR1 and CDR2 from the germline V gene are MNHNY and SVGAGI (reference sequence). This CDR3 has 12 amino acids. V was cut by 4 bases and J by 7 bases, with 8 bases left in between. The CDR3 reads CASSSYDQPQHF. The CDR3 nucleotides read TGTGCCAGCAGTTCCTATGACCAGCCCCAGCATTTT.